A selection of T cell receptor beta chains follows, all from one sample in a study of beta chain features in type 1 diabetes. Profiled with immunoSEQ multiplex PCR; TCRdb holds only in-frame clones, not every one. The profile shows tens of thousands of clones, roughly three fifths of them singletons. Source material: Tregs from blood. These receptors were obtained from a woman younger than 35 in good health. Both conserved end residues are part of each CDR3. Fields, in order: CDR3 protein, CDR3 DNA, J gene, D gene, V gene, clone size. A D gene is named only where the DNA matches it firmly. Only some rows state a clone size, as once, few, many or a class for expanded clones.

CDR3 protein: CASSPGQDTEAFF
CDR3 DNA: TGTGCCAGCTCACCAGGACAAGACACTGAAGCTTTCTTT
J gene: TRBJ1-1
D gene: NA
V gene: TRBV18
clone size: NA

CDR3 protein: CASSDKLAGEETQYF
CDR3 DNA: TGCGCCAGCAGCGACAAACTAGCGGGAGAGGAGACCCAGTACTTC
J gene: TRBJ2-5
D gene: TRBD2
V gene: TRBV5-1
clone size: NA

CDR3 protein: CASSLGRYSTDTQYF
CDR3 DNA: TGCGCCAGCAGCTTGGGCCGATACTCCACAGATACGCAGTATTTT
J gene: TRBJ2-3
D gene: NA
V gene: TRBV5-1
clone size: NA

CDR3 protein: CASSQDRGQGSIPKPLHF
CDR3 DNA: TGCGCCAGCAGCCAAGATAGGGGACAGGGTTCGATTCCCAAACCCCTCCACTTT
J gene: TRBJ1-6
D gene: TRBD1
V gene: TRBV4-1
clone size: NA

CDR3 protein: CASSLVVRGEAFF
CDR3 DNA: TGTGCCAGCAGCTTGGTGGTACGGGGTGAAGCTTTCTTT
J gene: TRBJ1-1
D gene: NA
V gene: TRBV5-5
clone size: few

CDR3 protein: CASSLAGGQGTGELFF
CDR3 DNA: TGTGCCAGCAGCTTGGCCGGGGGGCAGGGCACCGGGGAGCTGTTTTTT
J gene: TRBJ2-2
D gene: NA
V gene: TRBV5-4
clone size: NA

CDR3 protein: CASSGNVAEKLFF
CDR3 DNA: TGTGCCAGCAGTGGTAATGTTGCGGAAAAACTGTTTTTT
J gene: TRBJ1-4
D gene: NA
V gene: TRBV6-5
clone size: NA

CDR3 protein: CASSYQGSREKLFF
CDR3 DNA: TGTGCCAGCAGTTACCAGGGGTCTCGCGAAAAACTGTTTTTT
J gene: TRBJ1-4
D gene: NA
V gene: TRBV6-9
clone size: NA

CDR3 protein: CASSPFTDTQYF
CDR3 DNA: TGCGCCAGCAGCCCCTTCACAGATACGCAGTATTTT
J gene: TRBJ2-3
D gene: NA
V gene: TRBV5-1
clone size: NA

CDR3 protein: CAISPGYYEQYF
CDR3 DNA: TGTGCCATCAGCCCAGGGTACTACGAGCAGTACTTC
J gene: TRBJ2-7
D gene: NA
V gene: TRBV10-3
clone size: few

CDR3 protein: CAISESNAGTRGYTF
CDR3 DNA: TGTGCCATCAGTGAGTCGAATGCGGGGACTAGGGGCTACACCTTC
J gene: TRBJ1-2
D gene: NA
V gene: TRBV10-3
clone size: NA

CDR3 protein: CASSVGPERETQYF
CDR3 DNA: TGTGCCAGCAGCGTAGGGCCAGAAAGAGAGACCCAGTACTTC
J gene: TRBJ2-5
D gene: NA
V gene: TRBV9
clone size: NA

CDR3 protein: CASSTDREGTEAFF
CDR3 DNA: TGCGCCAGCAGCACGGACAGGGAAGGAACTGAAGCTTTCTTT
J gene: TRBJ1-1
D gene: TRBD1
V gene: TRBV5-1
clone size: NA

CDR3 protein: CASSFPGLAGGSSYNEQFF
CDR3 DNA: TGCGCCAGCAGCTTTCCGGGACTAGCGGGAGGGTCCTCCTACAATGAGCAGTTCTTC
J gene: TRBJ2-1
D gene: TRBD2
V gene: TRBV5-1
clone size: few

CDR3 protein: CAWKAPTAFNYGYTF
CDR3 DNA: TGTGCCTGGAAGGCCCCCACAGCCTTTAACTATGGCTACACCTTC
J gene: TRBJ1-2
D gene: NA
V gene: TRBV30
clone size: few

CDR3 protein: CSVRQGEGGYTF
CDR3 DNA: TGCAGCGTACGACAGGGAGAGGGGGGCTACACCTTC
J gene: TRBJ1-2
D gene: TRBD1
V gene: TRBV29-1
clone size: few

CDR3 protein: CAADLRETQYF
CDR3 DNA: TGTGCCGCTGACTTAAGAGAGACCCAGTACTTC
J gene: TRBJ2-5
D gene: NA
V gene: TRBV30
clone size: NA

CDR3 protein: CASSPLFGEGSYNEQFF
CDR3 DNA: TGCGCCAGCAGCCCCCTTTTCGGGGAGGGGTCCTACAATGAGCAGTTCTTC
J gene: TRBJ2-1
D gene: TRBD2
V gene: TRBV5-1
clone size: few

CDR3 protein: CASSFDRIQETQYF
CDR3 DNA: TGCGCCAGCAGTTTCGACAGGATACAAGAGACCCAGTACTTC
J gene: TRBJ2-5
D gene: NA
V gene: TRBV5-1
clone size: NA

CDR3 protein: CASSRQGALNNEQFF
CDR3 DNA: TGTGCCAGCAGTCGACAGGGGGCGCTTAACAATGAGCAGTTCTTC
J gene: TRBJ2-1
D gene: TRBD1
V gene: TRBV6-6
clone size: NA

CDR3 protein: CASSYGSYEQYF
CDR3 DNA: TGTGCCAGCTCTTACGGGTCCTACGAGCAGTACTTC
J gene: TRBJ2-7
D gene: NA
V gene: TRBV2
clone size: once

CDR3 protein: CASGSDSPGSEQYF
CDR3 DNA: TGTGCCAGCGGATCAGACAGCCCCGGGAGCGAGCAGTACTTC
J gene: TRBJ2-7
D gene: NA
V gene: TRBV2
clone size: NA

CDR3 protein: CASSLASGRWYEQFF
CDR3 DNA: TGCGCCAGCAGCCTCGCTAGCGGGAGATGGTATGAGCAGTTCTTC
J gene: TRBJ2-1
D gene: TRBD2
V gene: TRBV5-1
clone size: few

CDR3 protein: CASSILGGLGNSPLHF
CDR3 DNA: TGTGCCAGTAGTATACTAGGGGGCCTGGGAAATTCACCCCTCCACTTT
J gene: TRBJ1-6
D gene: TRBD1
V gene: TRBV19
clone size: NA

CDR3 protein: CASSSGQTYNEQFF
CDR3 DNA: TGCGCCAGCAGCTCGGGACAGACGTACAATGAGCAGTTCTTC
J gene: TRBJ2-1
D gene: TRBD1
V gene: TRBV5-1
clone size: NA

CDR3 protein: CASSLVGQGYRQETQYF
CDR3 DNA: TGCGCCAGCAGCTTGGTGGGACAGGGTTATCGGCAAGAGACCCAGTACTTC
J gene: TRBJ2-5
D gene: TRBD1
V gene: TRBV5-1
clone size: NA

CDR3 protein: CASSQRVDVYGYTF
CDR3 DNA: TGTGCCAGCAGTCAGAGGGTGGACGTCTATGGCTACACCTTC
J gene: TRBJ1-2
D gene: NA
V gene: TRBV6-1
clone size: NA

CDR3 protein: CASSPEGSGRGEQFF
CDR3 DNA: TGTGCCAGCAGCCCGGAGGGTAGCGGGAGGGGTGAGCAGTTCTTC
J gene: TRBJ2-1
D gene: TRBD2
V gene: TRBV7-2
clone size: NA

CDR3 protein: CASSLARETQYF
CDR3 DNA: TGTGCCAGCAGCTTAGCGCGAGAGACCCAGTACTTC
J gene: TRBJ2-5
D gene: NA
V gene: TRBV7-2
clone size: medium-sized

CDR3 protein: CASSFTGNAGNTIYF
CDR3 DNA: TGTGCCAGCAGTTTCACGGGGAACGCTGGAAACACCATATATTTT
J gene: TRBJ1-3
D gene: NA
V gene: TRBV27
clone size: NA

CDR3 protein: CASSSPGQHYGYTF
CDR3 DNA: TGTGCCAGCTCATCCCCGGGACAACACTATGGCTACACCTTC
J gene: TRBJ1-2
D gene: NA
V gene: TRBV18
clone size: NA

CDR3 protein: CASSSGGGTSSYNEQFF
CDR3 DNA: TGTGCCAGCAGCTCCGGAGGAGGAACCAGCTCCTACAATGAGCAGTTCTTC
J gene: TRBJ2-1
D gene: NA
V gene: TRBV7-6
clone size: NA

CDR3 protein: CAISEGAETQYF
CDR3 DNA: TGTGCCATCAGTGAGGGGGCAGAGACCCAGTACTTC
J gene: TRBJ2-5
D gene: NA
V gene: TRBV10-3
clone size: NA

CDR3 protein: CASSFAGPNTGELFF
CDR3 DNA: TGCGCCAGCAGCTTTGCGGGACCGAACACCGGGGAGCTGTTTTTT
J gene: TRBJ2-2
D gene: NA
V gene: TRBV5-1
clone size: NA

CDR3 protein: CAWSMGQSYEQYF
CDR3 DNA: TGTGCCTGGAGCATGGGACAATCCTACGAGCAGTACTTC
J gene: TRBJ2-7
D gene: NA
V gene: TRBV30
clone size: NA

CDR3 protein: CASSLTGPGTQYF
CDR3 DNA: TGCGCCAGCAGCTTGACAGGGCCGGGGACCCAGTACTTC
J gene: TRBJ2-5
D gene: NA
V gene: TRBV5-1
clone size: NA

CDR3 protein: CASSSYRRPGTSTDTQYF
CDR3 DNA: TGTGCCAGCAGCTCCTATAGGCGGCCCGGGACTAGCACAGATACGCAGTATTTT
J gene: TRBJ2-3
D gene: NA
V gene: TRBV7-3
clone size: few

CDR3 protein: CASSSSLVMETQYF
CDR3 DNA: TGTGCCAGCAGTTCTAGCCTGGTAATGGAGACCCAGTACTTC
J gene: TRBJ2-5
D gene: NA
V gene: TRBV11-1
clone size: NA

CDR3 protein: CASSLGQEHNEQFF
CDR3 DNA: TGCGCCAGCAGCCTCGGACAGGAACACAATGAGCAGTTCTTC
J gene: TRBJ2-1
D gene: TRBD1
V gene: TRBV5-1
clone size: NA

CDR3 protein: CAGGRRGCSYEQYF
CDR3 DNA: TGTGCCGGCGGGCGGCGGGGGTGCTCCTACGAGCAGTACTTC
J gene: TRBJ2-7
D gene: TRBD2
V gene: TRBV6-5
clone size: NA

CDR3 protein: CASSPGAGGEKLFF
CDR3 DNA: TGCGCCAGCAGCCCTGGGGCAGGGGGAGAAAAACTGTTTTTT
J gene: TRBJ1-4
D gene: TRBD1
V gene: TRBV5-1
clone size: NA